Listed here are 30 T cell receptor beta chains from one sample, sequenced in a study of cytomegalovirus exposure and HLA in healthy donors. TCRdb's copy holds only in-frame clones and misses some; the assay was immunoSEQ multiplex PCR. The data hold 150,000 to 200,000 clones, with about 82% observed a single time. The sequenced sample consisted of PBMCs. The receptor set was obtained from a woman between 18 and 29 years old in good health and CMV-seronegative.

V is TRBV9 and J is TRBJ2-1; tentatively, D is TRBD1 (6 bases). Germline V gives CDR1 SGDLS, CDR2 YYNGEE. The length of the CDR3 is 14 residues. Trimming took off 6 bases at V and 0 bases at J, with 10 bases between the two ends. CDR3 DNA sequence: TGTGCCAGCACAGGGGAAAGCTCCTACAATGAGCAGTTCTTC. Protein: CASTGESSYNEQFF.

A few counts support this clone. The genes are TRBV4-2 and TRBJ2-7; D is perhaps TRBD1 (6 bases). V lost 0 bases, J lost 0 bases, and 9 bases lay in between. The CDR3 is made up of 15 amino acids. Germline-derived CDR1 and CDR2 are LGHNA and YNFKEQ. CDR3 protein: CASSQDTGSSYEQYF. In DNA, the CDR3 is TGTGCCAGCAGCCAAGATACAGGGAGCTCCTACGAGCAGTACTTC.

Only a few counts were recorded for this clone. This chain links TRBV5-1 with TRBJ2-4, with 8 bases lining up with TRBD1. The V gene's germline CDR1 is SGHRS and CDR2 YFSETQ. This CDR3 region has 17 residues. The junction had 10 bases not matched to a gene; V was cut back by 4 bases and J by 1 base. The CDR3 bases are TGCGCCAGCAGCGCCGGACAGGGAAGTGCGGCCAAAAACATTCAGTACTTC. Encoded protein: CASSAGQGSAAKNIQYF.

This chain links TRBV11-3 with TRBJ2-1; the D gene is possibly TRBD2 (5 bases). This CDR3 has 13 amino acids. V lost 3 bases and J lost 5, with 8 bases in between. Looked up from germline, CDR1 is SGHNT and CDR2 is YENEEA. CDR3 residues: CASSLGRNNEQFF. The CDR3 bases are TGTGCCAGCAGCTTGGGGAGAAACAATGAGCAGTTCTTC. Based on the CDR3 plus reference TRBV11-3 and TRBJ2-1, the full variable domain is EAGVVQSPRYKIIEKKQPVAFWCNPISGHNTLYWYLQNLGQGPELLIRYENEEAVDDSQLPKDRFSAERLKGVDSTLKIQPAELGDSAVYLCASSLGRNNEQFFGPGTRLTVL.

This clone was seen a single time. The chain recombines TRBV5-1 with TRBJ1-2; a possible D gene is TRBD1 (6 bases). The ends were cut back, 1 base at V and 1 base at J, with 17 bases in the middle. This CDR3 has 17 residues. The germline gives CDR1 SGHRS, CDR2 YFSETQ. The CDR3 region has the DNA TGCGCCAGCAGCTTGATCCCCGGCAGGGGAGATAACTATGGCTACACCTTC. The encoded protein is CASSLIPGRGDNYGYTF.

This chain connects TRBV4-2 to TRBJ2-2; 13 positions match TRBD2. CDR1 LGHNA and CDR2 YNFKEQ come from the germline V gene. There are 16 residues in the CDR3. J gave up 7 bases and V 3 bases, and 5 bases lay outside the gene matches. CDR3 in amino acids: CASSHTSGRAGGELFF. CDR3 nucleotide sequence: TGTGCCAGCAGCCATACTAGCGGGAGGGCCGGCGGGGAGCTGTTTTTT.

The genes are TRBV7-2 and TRBJ1-6; 10 positions match TRBD1. The CDR3 loop spans 15 amino acids. Germline CDR1 and CDR2: SGHTA and FQGNSA. J lost 5 bases, V lost 5 bases, and 3 bases had no gene match. DNA for the CDR3: TGTGCCAGCAGCCCCGGGACAGGGGATAATTCACCCCTCCACTTT. Translating it yields CASSPGTGDNSPLHF.

This rearrangement joins TRBV18 to TRBJ1-1, with D hard to call. CDR1 is KGHSH and CDR2 is LQKENI in the germline V gene. This CDR3 is 13 amino acids long. Trimming shortened V by 5 bases and J by 3 bases, and 10 bases separated the two germline ends. The CDR3 DNA follows: TGTGCCAGCTCATCGAGTTTAGACACTGAAGCTTTCTTT. Residues: CASSSSLDTEAFF.

The V call is TRBV5-6, the J call TRBJ2-5; D is perhaps TRBD1 (5 bases). The CDR3 extends over 16 amino acids. The germline gives CDR1 SGHDT, CDR2 YYEEEE. V was pared by 1 base and J by 5 bases, with 18 bases between. CDR3 protein: CASSLLMEGVLETQYF. The CDR3 region has the DNA TGTGCCAGCAGCTTGTTGATGGAAGGGGTTCTCGAGACCCAGTACTTC.

The V call is TRBV9, the J call TRBJ2-3; D ambiguous. This CDR3 spans 15 amino acids. Germline V gene lookup returns CDR1 SGDLS and CDR2 YYNGEE. V shed 0 bases and J shed 1 base, with 9 bases lying between them. CDR3 DNA: TGTGCCAGCAGCGTAGTGTACGGTGGCACAGATACGCAGTATTTT. Protein: CASSVVYGGTDTQYF.

The rearrangement joins TRBV14 to TRBJ1-1; 7 bases agree with TRBD1. With 6 bases clipped from V and 2 bases from J, the junction kept 3 bases outside the gene matches. The germline V gene has CDR1 SGHDN and CDR2 FVKESK. CDR3 length equals 13 residues. CDR3 in amino acids: CASRRTGNTEAFF. CDR3 coding DNA: TGTGCCAGCAGACGGACAGGCAACACTGAAGCTTTCTTT.

This clone was detected only once. The J gene is TRBJ1-2, the V gene TRBV9; no clear D. Germline V gene data show CDR1 as SGDLS and CDR2 as YYNGEE. The CDR3 covers 17 residues. V lost 1 base, J lost 3 bases, and 19 bases lay in between. DNA of the CDR3: TGTGCCAGCAGCGTATCGATAGTAAGACCTGAGGACTATGGCTACACCTTC. It yields the protein CASSVSIVRPEDYGYTF.

Here the CDR3 reads CASSPQQGPNQPQHF. The CDR3 region has the DNA TGTGCCAGCAGCCCCCAACAGGGGCCCAATCAGCCCCAGCATTTT. V is TRBV7-6 and J is TRBJ1-5, with 7 bases that match TRBD1. J lost 3 bases, V lost 5 bases, and 7 bases had no gene match. The CDR3 is 15 residues long. Germline CDR1 SGHVS, CDR2 FNYEAQ.

CDR3 protein: CASSYLVARETQYF. The CDR3, as DNA: TGTGCCAGCAGTTATCTAGTTGCGAGAGAGACCCAGTACTTC. The chain carries TRBV6-5 and TRBJ2-5; no clear D. The CDR3 consists of 14 residues. The germline gives CDR1 MNHEY, CDR2 SVGAGI. V lost 3 bases and J lost 4, with 12 bases in between.

The chain links TRBV29-1 to TRBJ2-5, with D possibly TRBD1 on 5 matching bases. The germline CDR1 and CDR2 sequences are SQVTM and ANQGSEA. This CDR3 region has 12 residues. Trimming cost V 5 bases and J 2 bases, with 9 bases left between them. CDR3 region: CSVNSGQETQYF. The CDR3 DNA reads TGCAGCGTTAATTCAGGGCAAGAGACCCAGTACTTC.

The chain has TRBV30 and TRBJ1-2, with no clear D. The CDR3 extends over 13 amino acids. Germline CDR1 and CDR2: GTSNPN and SVGIG (reference sequence). The germline V and J ends were trimmed by 0 bases and 7 bases, with 12 bases remaining between them. CDR3 residues: CAWSVAGLAGYTF. CDR3 sequence (DNA): TGTGCCTGGAGTGTAGCAGGCCTGGCTGGCTACACCTTC.

V and J are TRBV7-9 and TRBJ1-1; D may be TRBD1 (6 bases). Germline V gene lookup returns CDR1 SEHNR and CDR2 FQNEAQ (reference sequence). V lost 1 base and J 3 bases, leaving 12 bases between the germline ends. This CDR3 comprises 15 residues. The CDR3 spells CASSLVQGWDTEAFF. The CDR3 coding sequence is TGTGCCAGCAGCTTAGTGCAGGGGTGGGACACTGAAGCTTTCTTT. The full variable domain, completed using reference TRBV7-9 and TRBJ1-1, is DTGVSQNPRHKITKRGQNVTFRCDPISEHNRLYWYRQTLGQGPEFLTYFQNEAQLEKSRLLSDRFSAERPKGSFSTLEIQRTEQGDSAMYLCASSLVQGWDTEAFFGQGTRLTVV.

The chain couples TRBV5-4 to TRBJ1-2; D might be TRBD1 (6 bases). CDR3 length: 15 amino acids. From germline, CDR1 is SGHNT and CDR2 YYREEE (reference sequence). V was clipped by 4 bases and J by 4 bases, with 17 bases between them. The CDR3 region is CASSPVDRSFYGYTF. In DNA form, the CDR3 reads TGTGCCAGCAGCCCCGTGGACAGATCCTTCTATGGCTACACCTTC.

The V and J genes are TRBV11-2 and TRBJ2-7; 7 bases are a match to TRBD1. Germline-derived CDR1 and CDR2 are SGHAT and FQNNGV. CDR3 size: 17 residues. V trimming: 0 bases; J trimming: 3 bases; junction bases outside the gene matches: 11. The CDR3 reads CASSLDLGDSKGYEQYF. CDR3 nucleotide sequence: TGTGCCAGCAGCTTAGACCTAGGGGACAGCAAGGGCTACGAGCAGTACTTC.

The V and J genes are TRBV5-6 and TRBJ1-1; D unclear. V lost 4 bases, J lost 8 bases, and 12 bases lay in between. Germline CDR1 SGHDT, CDR2 YYEEEE. The CDR3 spans 12 residues. In DNA form, the CDR3 reads TGTGCCAGCAGCCCACGACCGGGAGAAGCTTTCTTT. Its translation: CASSPRPGEAFF.

The CDR3, as DNA: TGTGCCAGCAGTCCATCAGGGACAGGTGGTTACGAGCAGTACTTC. It is translated as CASSPSGTGGYEQYF. This chain joins TRBV28 and TRBJ2-7; 8 bases map to TRBD1. This CDR3 has 15 residues. The trim removed 5 bases at V and 4 bases at J, leaving 10 bases unmatched. Germline-derived CDR1 and CDR2 are MDHEN and SYDVKM.

The CDR3 region has the DNA TGTGCCAGCAGTCGTTCGGGTCCTTACGAGCAGTACTTC. Translating gives CASSRSGPYEQYF. The chain has TRBV6-5 and TRBJ2-7; D unclear. Trimming left V 5 bases short and J 4 bases short, with 12 bases between. CDR1 and CDR2 from the germline V gene are MNHEY and SVGAGI. The CDR3 sequence is 13 residues long.

The chain combines TRBV2 with TRBJ1-1; 8 nucleotides agree with TRBD1. CDR1 is SNHLY, CDR2 FYNNEI, per germline. Trimming cost V 6 bases and J 11 bases; bases outside gene matches: 14. The CDR3 is made up of 14 amino acids. CDR3 loop: CASRTDRVWGEAFF. In DNA, the CDR3 is TGTGCCAGCAGGACGGACAGGGTTTGGGGTGAGGCTTTCTTT.

This chain connects TRBV4-1 to TRBJ2-7; 9 nucleotides align to TRBD2. Germline CDR1 reads MGHRA; CDR2 reads YSYEKL. With 3 bases clipped from V and 2 bases from J, the junction kept 11 bases outside the gene matches. The CDR3 has 17 residues. Here the CDR3 DNA reads TGCGCCAGCAGCCAGGCCGTGTTAGCGGGAGTCCCCTACGAGCAGTACTTC. Translated: CASSQAVLAGVPYEQYF.

The chain has TRBV28 and TRBJ1-6, with D possibly being TRBD1 (5 bases). The V gene lost 6 bases and the J gene lost 9 bases, with 15 bases spanning the gap. CDR1 is MDHEN and CDR2 is SYDVKM in the germline V gene. This CDR3 spans 14 amino acids. This CDR3 reads CASSPGYLGSPLHF. CDR3 nucleotide sequence: TGTGCCAGCAGCCCAGGGTATTTAGGTTCACCCCTCCACTTT.

The rearrangement joins TRBV5-1 to TRBJ2-2, with TRBD1 as a possible D gene (6 bases). The germline V and J ends were trimmed by 0 bases and 6 bases, with 12 bases remaining between them. This CDR3 spans 15 amino acids. CDR1 is SGHRS and CDR2 is YFSETQ in the germline V gene. The CDR3 coding sequence is TGCGCCAGCAGCTTGGCACAGGGATCATCCGGGGAGCTGTTTTTT. It is translated as CASSLAQGSSGELFF.

The J gene is TRBJ2-7, the V gene TRBV6-1, with 12 bases fitting TRBD2. The CDR3 has 13 residues. Looked up from germline, CDR1 is MNHNS and CDR2 is SASEGT. The junction had 2 bases not matched to a gene; V was cut back by 7 bases and J by 4 bases. The CDR3 bases are TGTGCCAGCACTCTAGCGGGAGGGTACGAGCAGTACTTC. This gives the protein CASTLAGGYEQYF.

The chain couples TRBV10-3 to TRBJ1-2; D is perhaps TRBD1 (6 bases). Germline lookup yields CDR1 ENHRY and CDR2 SYGVKD. CDR3 size: 13 residues. V was pared by 2 bases and J by 2 bases, with 6 bases between. CDR3 protein: CAISEDRNYGYTF. The CDR3 bases are TGTGCCATCAGTGAGGACAGGAACTATGGCTACACCTTC.

The rearrangement uses TRBV7-9 and TRBJ1-1; unclear D gene. In germline, CDR1 is SEHNR, CDR2 FQNEAQ (reference sequence). V lost 0 bases, J lost 6 bases, and 11 bases lay in between. The CDR3 has 14 amino acids. The CDR3 DNA follows: TGTGCCAGCAGCTTAGCCCTAGGTCGGGCTGAAGCTTTCTTT. Amino acids: CASSLALGRAEAFF.

The chain has TRBV27 and TRBJ1-6; 7 bases fit TRBD1. The CDR3 runs to 16 residues. Germline V gene sequence: CDR1 MNHEY, CDR2 SMNVEV (reference sequence). Trimming cost V 3 bases and J 6 bases; bases outside gene matches: 8. CDR3 DNA sequence: TGTGCCAGCAGTTTCCGCCGGGGGACAGCTAATTCACCCCTCCACTTT. Translation gives CASSFRRGTANSPLHF.